This T cell receptor (beta chain) emerged from a study of type 1 regulatory T cells. Study details: This in vitro CD4 product, T-allo10, is enriched for Tr1 cells and alloantigen-specific.

Trimming left V 3 bases short and J 6 bases short, with 17 bases between. CDR1 and CDR2 (germline): GTSNPN, SVGIG (reference sequence). The CDR3 has 14 amino acids. A single record per CDR3 protein comes from TCRdb applying MiXCR to the reads. The sample shows about 71,000 distinct CDR3 sequences, about 20% of them seen only once. To note about this clonotype: What it binds is unknown.

General study findings and limits: Compared with non-type 1 regulatory T cells, type 1 regulatory T cells showed a more restricted TCR repertoire.

This chain connects TRBV30 to TRBJ1-1; D might be TRBD1 (5 bases). The sequenced material came from cultured type 1 regulatory T (Tr1) cells, either the whole culture or a sorted fraction (not recorded which). The TCR originated in a human donor in good health. The CDR3 is CAWSDRIQVPEAFF. CDR3 bases: TGTGCCTGGAGCGACCGGATACAGGTTCCTGAAGCTTTCTTT.